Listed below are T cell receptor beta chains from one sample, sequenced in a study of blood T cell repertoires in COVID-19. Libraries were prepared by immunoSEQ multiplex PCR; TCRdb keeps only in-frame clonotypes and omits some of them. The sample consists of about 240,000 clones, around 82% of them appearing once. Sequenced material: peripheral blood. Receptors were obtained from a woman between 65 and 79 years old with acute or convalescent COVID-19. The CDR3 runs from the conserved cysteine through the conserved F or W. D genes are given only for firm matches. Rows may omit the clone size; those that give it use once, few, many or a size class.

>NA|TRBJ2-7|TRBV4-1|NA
CASSQDGAGTTYEQYF
TGCGCCAGCAGCCAAGACGGGGCAGGGACAACCTACGAGCAGTACTTC
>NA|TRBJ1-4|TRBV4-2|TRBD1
CASSQAGQGPNEKLFF
TGTGCCAGCAGCCAAGCGGGACAGGGACCTAATGAAAAACTGTTTTTT
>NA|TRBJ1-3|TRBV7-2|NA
CASSPQADSGNTIYF
TGTGCCAGCAGCCCACAGGCCGACTCTGGAAACACCATATATTTT
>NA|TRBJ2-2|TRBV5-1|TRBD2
CASSVWTSGGATGELFF
TGCGCCAGCAGCGTCTGGACTAGCGGGGGGGCCACCGGGGAGCTGTTTTTT
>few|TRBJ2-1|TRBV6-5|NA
CATWTPGNEQFF
TGTGCCACCTGGACACCGGGCAATGAGCAGTTCTTC
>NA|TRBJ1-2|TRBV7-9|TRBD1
CASSLRQGGYGYTF
TGTGCCAGCAGCTTACGACAGGGAGGCTATGGCTACACCTTC
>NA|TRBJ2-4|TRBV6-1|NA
CASSEAWPPIQYF
TGTGCCAGCAGTGAAGCCTGGCCCCCCATTCAGTACTTC
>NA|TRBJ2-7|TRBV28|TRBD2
CASSLSLAGNYEQYF
TGTGCCAGCAGTTTAAGCCTAGCGGGGAATTACGAGCAGTACTTC
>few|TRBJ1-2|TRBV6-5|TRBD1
CASSYSPGGSGYTF
TGTGCCAGCAGTTACTCTCCAGGGGGCTCGGGCTACACCTTC
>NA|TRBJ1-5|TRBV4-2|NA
CASSQDWGRTNQPQHF
TGTGCCAGCAGCCAAGACTGGGGGAGGACAAATCAGCCCCAGCATTTT